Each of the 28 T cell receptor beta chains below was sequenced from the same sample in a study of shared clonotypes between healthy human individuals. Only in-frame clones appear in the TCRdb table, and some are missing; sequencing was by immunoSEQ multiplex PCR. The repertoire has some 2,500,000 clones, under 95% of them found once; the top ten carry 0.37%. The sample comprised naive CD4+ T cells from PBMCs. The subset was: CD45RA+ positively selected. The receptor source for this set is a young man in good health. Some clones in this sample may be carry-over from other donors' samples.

CDR3 sequence (DNA): TGTGCCAGCAGCTTTAGGGGAGGGCCGGAGGAGCAGTACTTC. This codes for CASSFRGGPEEQYF. V usage is TRBV7-9 and J usage is TRBJ2-7, with 7 bases lining up with TRBD2. The germline CDR1 and CDR2 sequences are SEHNR and FQNEAQ (reference sequence). The CDR3 contains 14 residues. The V gene end was trimmed by 3 bases and the J gene end by 7 bases; junction bases not matched to a gene: 9.

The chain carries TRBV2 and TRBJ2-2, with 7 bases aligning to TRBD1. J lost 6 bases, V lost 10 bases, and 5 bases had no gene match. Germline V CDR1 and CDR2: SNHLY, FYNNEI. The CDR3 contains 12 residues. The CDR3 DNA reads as TGTGCCATCAGACAGGGCCCCGGGGAGCTGTTTTTT. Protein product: CAIRQGPGELFF.

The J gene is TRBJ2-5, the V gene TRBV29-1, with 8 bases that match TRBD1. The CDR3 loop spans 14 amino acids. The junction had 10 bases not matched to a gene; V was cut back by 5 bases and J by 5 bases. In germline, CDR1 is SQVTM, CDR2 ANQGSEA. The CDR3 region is CSVKATGAGETQYF. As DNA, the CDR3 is TGCAGCGTTAAAGCGACAGGGGCAGGGGAGACCCAGTACTTC.

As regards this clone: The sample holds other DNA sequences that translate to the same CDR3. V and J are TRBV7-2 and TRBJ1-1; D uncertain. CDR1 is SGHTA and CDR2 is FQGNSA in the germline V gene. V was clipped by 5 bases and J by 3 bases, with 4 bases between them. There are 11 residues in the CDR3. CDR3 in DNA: TGTGCCAGCAGCCCATACACTGAAGCTTTCTTT. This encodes CASSPYTEAFF.

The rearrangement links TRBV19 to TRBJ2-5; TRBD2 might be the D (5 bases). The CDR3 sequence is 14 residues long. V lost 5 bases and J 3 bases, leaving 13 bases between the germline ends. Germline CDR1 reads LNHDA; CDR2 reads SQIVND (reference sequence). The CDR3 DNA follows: TGTGCCAGTAGTCCCCGGGGTGCCGAAGAGACCCAGTACTTC. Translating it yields CASSPRGAEETQYF. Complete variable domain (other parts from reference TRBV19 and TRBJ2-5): DGGITQSPKYLFRKEGQNVTLSCEQNLNHDAMYWYRQDPGQGLRLIYYSQIVNDFQKGDIAEGYSVSREKKESFPLTVTSAQKNPTAFYLCASSPRGAEETQYFGPGTRLLVL.

The CDR3 reads CASSRTGGAGNTIYF. CDR3 coding DNA: TGTGCCAGCAGTAGAACAGGGGGCGCTGGAAACACCATATATTTT. The rearrangement joins TRBV6-5 to TRBJ1-3; 9 bases align to TRBD1. V dropped 5 bases and J dropped 2; count of bases not matched to a gene: 4. CDR1 and CDR2 (germline): MNHEY, SVGAGI. The CDR3 is 15 amino acids.

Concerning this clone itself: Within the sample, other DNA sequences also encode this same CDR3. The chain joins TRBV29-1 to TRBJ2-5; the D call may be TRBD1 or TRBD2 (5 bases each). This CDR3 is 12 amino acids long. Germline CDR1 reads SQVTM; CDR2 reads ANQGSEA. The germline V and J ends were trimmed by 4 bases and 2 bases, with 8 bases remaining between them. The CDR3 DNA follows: TGCAGCGTTGGGGGGTTACAAGAGACCCAGTACTTC. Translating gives CSVGGLQETQYF.

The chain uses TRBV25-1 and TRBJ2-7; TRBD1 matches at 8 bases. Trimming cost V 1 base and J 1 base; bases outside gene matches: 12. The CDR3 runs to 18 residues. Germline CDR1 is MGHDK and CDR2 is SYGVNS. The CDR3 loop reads CASSEWGQAGERSYEQYF. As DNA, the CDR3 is TGTGCCAGCAGTGAATGGGGACAGGCTGGTGAACGGTCCTACGAGCAGTACTTC.

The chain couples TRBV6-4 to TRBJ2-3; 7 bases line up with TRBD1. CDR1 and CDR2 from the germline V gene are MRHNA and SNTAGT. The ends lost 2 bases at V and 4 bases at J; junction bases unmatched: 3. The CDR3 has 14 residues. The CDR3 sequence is CASSDRGRADTQYF. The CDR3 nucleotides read TGTGCCAGCAGTGACAGGGGGCGAGCAGATACGCAGTATTTT.

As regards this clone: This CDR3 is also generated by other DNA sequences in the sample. CDR3 in amino acids: CASSPRTANYGYTF. CDR3 bases: TGTGCCAGCTCACCAAGGACAGCTAACTATGGCTACACCTTC. The chain carries TRBV18 and TRBJ1-2, with a possible D match to TRBD1 (6 bases). V lost 2 bases and J lost 0, with 7 bases in between. The germline CDR1 and CDR2 sequences are KGHSH and LQKENI. There are 14 residues in the CDR3.

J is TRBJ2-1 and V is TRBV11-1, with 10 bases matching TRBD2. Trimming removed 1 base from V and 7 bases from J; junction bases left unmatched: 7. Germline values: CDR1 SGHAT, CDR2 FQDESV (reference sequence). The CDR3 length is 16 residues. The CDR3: CASSLELAGAMNEQFF. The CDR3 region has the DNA TGTGCCAGCAGCTTAGAGCTAGCGGGAGCGATGAATGAGCAGTTCTTC. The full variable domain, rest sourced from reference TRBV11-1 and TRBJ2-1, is EAEVAQSPRYKITEKSQAVAFWCDPISGHATLYWYRQILGQGPELLVQFQDESVVDDSQLPKDRFSAERLKGVDSTLKIQPAELGDSAMYLCASSLELAGAMNEQFFGPGTRLTVL.

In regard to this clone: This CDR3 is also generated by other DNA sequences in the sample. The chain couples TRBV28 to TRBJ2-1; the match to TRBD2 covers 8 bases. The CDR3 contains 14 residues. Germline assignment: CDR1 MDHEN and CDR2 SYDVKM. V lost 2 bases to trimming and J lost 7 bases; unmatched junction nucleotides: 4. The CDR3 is CASSLSGGRNEQFF. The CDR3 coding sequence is TGTGCCAGCAGTTTAAGCGGGGGACGGAATGAGCAGTTCTTC.

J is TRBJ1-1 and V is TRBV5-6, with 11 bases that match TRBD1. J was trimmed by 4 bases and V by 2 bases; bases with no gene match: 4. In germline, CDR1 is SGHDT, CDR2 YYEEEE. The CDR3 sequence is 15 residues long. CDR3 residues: CASSFSGQGATEAFF. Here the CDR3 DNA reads TGTGCCAGCAGCTTCTCTGGACAGGGGGCCACTGAAGCTTTCTTT.

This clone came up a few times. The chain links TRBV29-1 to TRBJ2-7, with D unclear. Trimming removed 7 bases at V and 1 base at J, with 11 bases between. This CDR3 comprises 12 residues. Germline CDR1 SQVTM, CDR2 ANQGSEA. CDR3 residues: CSAAQSSYEQYF. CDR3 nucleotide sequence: TGCAGCGCAGCACAGAGTTCCTACGAGCAGTACTTC.

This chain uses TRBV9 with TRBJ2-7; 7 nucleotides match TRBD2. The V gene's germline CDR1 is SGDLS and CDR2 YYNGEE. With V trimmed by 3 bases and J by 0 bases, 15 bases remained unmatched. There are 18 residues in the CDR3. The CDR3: CASSGGIGGRESSYEQYF. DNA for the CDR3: TGTGCCAGCAGCGGGGGTATAGGTGGGCGGGAGTCCTCCTACGAGCAGTACTTC.

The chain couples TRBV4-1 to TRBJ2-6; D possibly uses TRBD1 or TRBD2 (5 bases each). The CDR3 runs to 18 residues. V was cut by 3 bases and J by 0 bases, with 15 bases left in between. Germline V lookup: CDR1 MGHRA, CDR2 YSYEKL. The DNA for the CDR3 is TGCGCCAGCAGCCAGACTCCCAGGGACCACTCTGGGGCCAACGTCCTGACTTTC. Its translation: CASSQTPRDHSGANVLTF.

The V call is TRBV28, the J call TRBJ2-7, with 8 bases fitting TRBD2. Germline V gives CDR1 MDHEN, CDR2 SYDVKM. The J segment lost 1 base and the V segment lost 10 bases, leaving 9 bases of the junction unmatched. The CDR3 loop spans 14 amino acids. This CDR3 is CATYGGGISYEQYF. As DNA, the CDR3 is TGTGCCACCTACGGGGGGGGCATTTCCTACGAGCAGTACTTC.

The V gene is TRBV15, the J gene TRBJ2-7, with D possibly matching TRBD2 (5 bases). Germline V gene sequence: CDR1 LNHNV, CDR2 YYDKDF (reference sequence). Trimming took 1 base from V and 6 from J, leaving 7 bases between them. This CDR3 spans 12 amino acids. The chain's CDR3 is CATSRADSEQYF. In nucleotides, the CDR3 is TGTGCCACCAGCAGAGCGGACTCCGAGCAGTACTTC.

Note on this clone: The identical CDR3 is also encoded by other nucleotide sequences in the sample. CDR3: CASSLSGTYEQYF. CDR3 nucleotide sequence: TGCGCCAGCAGCTTAAGCGGGACCTACGAGCAGTACTTC. The chain is built from TRBV5-1 and TRBJ2-7, with 7 bases fitting TRBD2. This CDR3 spans 13 amino acids. After removal of 2 bases from V and 2 bases from J, the junction contained 1 base not matched to a gene. The germline gives CDR1 SGHRS, CDR2 YFSETQ.

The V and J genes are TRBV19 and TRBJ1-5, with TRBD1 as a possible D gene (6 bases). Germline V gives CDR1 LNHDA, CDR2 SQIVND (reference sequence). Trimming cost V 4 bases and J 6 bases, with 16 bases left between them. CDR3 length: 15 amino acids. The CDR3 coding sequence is TGTGCCAGTAGTAGGTCCGGGGGCTCGGGTCAGCCCCAGCATTTT. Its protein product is CASSRSGGSGQPQHF.

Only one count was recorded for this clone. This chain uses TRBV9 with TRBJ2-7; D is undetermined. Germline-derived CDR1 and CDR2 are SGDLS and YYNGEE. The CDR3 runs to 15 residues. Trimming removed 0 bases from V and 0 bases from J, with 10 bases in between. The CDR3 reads CASSVGKGSSYEQYF. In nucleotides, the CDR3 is TGTGCCAGCAGCGTAGGTAAAGGCTCCTCCTACGAGCAGTACTTC.

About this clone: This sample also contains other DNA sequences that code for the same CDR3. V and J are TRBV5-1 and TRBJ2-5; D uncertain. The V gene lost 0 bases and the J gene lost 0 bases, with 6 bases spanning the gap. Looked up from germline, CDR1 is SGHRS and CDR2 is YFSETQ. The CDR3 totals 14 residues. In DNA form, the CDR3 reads TGCGCCAGCAGCTTGGATCCACACCAAGAGACCCAGTACTTC. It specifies CASSLDPHQETQYF.

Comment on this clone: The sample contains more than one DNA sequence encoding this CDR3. CDR3 sequence: CASSLARETQYF. In DNA form, the CDR3 reads TGTGCCAGCAGCTTAGCCCGAGAGACCCAGTACTTC. J is TRBJ2-5 and V is TRBV7-9; no definite D call. The V end lost 0 bases, the J end lost 4 bases, and 3 bases lay between the germline ends. This CDR3 has 12 residues. CDR1 SEHNR and CDR2 FQNEAQ come from the germline V gene (reference sequence).

In DNA, the CDR3 is TGTGCCAGCAGCTTAGAGAGAGTGAGACTAGCGGGATATAATTACGAGCAGTACTTC. Its translation is CASSLERVRLAGYNYEQYF. The rearrangement uses TRBV7-8 and TRBJ2-7; 11 bases line up with TRBD2. The V segment lost 1 base and the J segment 4 bases; nucleotides outside the gene matches: 15. From germline, CDR1 is SGHVS and CDR2 FQNEAQ. The CDR3 has 19 amino acids.

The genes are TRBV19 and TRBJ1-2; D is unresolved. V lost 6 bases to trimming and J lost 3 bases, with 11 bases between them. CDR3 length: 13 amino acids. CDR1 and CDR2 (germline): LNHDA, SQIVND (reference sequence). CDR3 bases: TGTGCCAGTAGACCGACCCTGGACTATGGCTACACCTTC. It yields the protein CASRPTLDYGYTF.

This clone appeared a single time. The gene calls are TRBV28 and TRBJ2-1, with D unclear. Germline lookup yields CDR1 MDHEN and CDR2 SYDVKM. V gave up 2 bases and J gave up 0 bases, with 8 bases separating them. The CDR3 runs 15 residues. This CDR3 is CASSLVSGSYNEQFF. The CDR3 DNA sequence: TGTGCCAGCAGTTTAGTCAGTGGCTCCTACAATGAGCAGTTCTTC.

CDR3 region: CASSLDREVLRELFF. The CDR3 DNA reads as TGTGCCAGCAGCCTGGACAGGGAGGTTCTGCGGGAGCTGTTTTTT. The chain employs TRBV7-2 and TRBJ2-2; 8 bases are shared with TRBD1. The CDR3 covers 15 residues. The V gene's germline CDR1 is SGHTA and CDR2 FQGNSA. Trimming at V came to 5 bases and at J to 9 bases, leaving 11 bases not matched to a gene.

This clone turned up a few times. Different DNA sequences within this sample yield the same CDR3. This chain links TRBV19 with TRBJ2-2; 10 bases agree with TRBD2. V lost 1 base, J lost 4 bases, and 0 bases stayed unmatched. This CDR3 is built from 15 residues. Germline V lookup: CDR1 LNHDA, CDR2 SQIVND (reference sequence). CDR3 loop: CASSIGLAGTGELFF. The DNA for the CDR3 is TGTGCCAGTAGTATAGGACTAGCGGGCACCGGGGAGCTGTTTTTT.